This TCR beta chain was captured in a study of molecular identifiers for immune sequencing clone quantification. With listed TCR primers and previously described methods, bulk TCR libraries were prepared. Using its own MiXCR run on the PCR reads, TCRdb lists one record per CDR3 protein. The sample lists some 650,000 distinct CDR3 sequences, 15% to 20% occurring once. Sorted naive CD8 T cells, roughly 19,000 to 1,100,000, were sequenced from 10%, 30% or 50% RNA. Germline loops: CDR1 DFQATT, CDR2 SNEGSKA (reference sequence). The CDR3 consists of 16 residues. V was clipped by 6 bases and J by 3 bases, with 21 bases between them.

The rearrangement uses TRBV20-1 and TRBJ2-1; weak D call: TRBD2 (6 bases). This receptor was identified in a human donor in good health. Some libraries in this study had Jurkat cell RNA spiked in. The sequencing input was naive CD8+ T cells from blood, with Jurkat cell RNA spiked in. Noted subset: FACS-sorted CD8+CD4-CCR7+CD45RA+ naive T cells. CDR3 DNA: TGCAGTGCCCCAAACGGCCGGCGACTAGTCTACAATGAGCAGTTCTTC. Translation: CSAPNGRRLVYNEQFF.